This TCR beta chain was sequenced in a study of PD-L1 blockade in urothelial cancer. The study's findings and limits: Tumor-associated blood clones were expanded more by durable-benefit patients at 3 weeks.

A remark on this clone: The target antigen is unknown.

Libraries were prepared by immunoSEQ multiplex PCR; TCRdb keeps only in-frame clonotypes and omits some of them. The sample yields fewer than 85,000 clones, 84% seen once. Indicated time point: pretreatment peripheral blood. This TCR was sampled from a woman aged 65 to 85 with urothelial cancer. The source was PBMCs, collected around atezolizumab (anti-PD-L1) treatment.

The CDR3 nucleotides read TGTGCCAGCAGTTTCAGCCCCGGGACATCAGGAAACACCATATATTTT. Protein sequence: CASSFSPGTSGNTIYF. This rearrangement joins TRBV6-5 to TRBJ1-3, with a tentative D call TRBD1 (6 bases). The CDR3 spans 16 residues. Germline assignment: CDR1 MNHEY and CDR2 SVGAGI. Trimming shortened V by 4 bases and J by 4 bases, and 17 bases separated the two germline ends.